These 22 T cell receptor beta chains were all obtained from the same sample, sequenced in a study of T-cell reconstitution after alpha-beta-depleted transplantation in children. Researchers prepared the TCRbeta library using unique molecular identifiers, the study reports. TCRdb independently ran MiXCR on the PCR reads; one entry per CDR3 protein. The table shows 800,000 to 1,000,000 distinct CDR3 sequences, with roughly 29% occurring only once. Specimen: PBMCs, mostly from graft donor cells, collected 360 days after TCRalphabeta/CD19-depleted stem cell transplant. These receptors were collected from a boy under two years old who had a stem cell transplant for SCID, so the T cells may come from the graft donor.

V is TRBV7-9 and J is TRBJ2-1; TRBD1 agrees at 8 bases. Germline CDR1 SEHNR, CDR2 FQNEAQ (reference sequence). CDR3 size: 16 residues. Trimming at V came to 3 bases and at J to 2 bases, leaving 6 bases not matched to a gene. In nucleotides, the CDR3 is TGTGCCAGCAGCTTTCCAGGGGGCAGCCCCTACAATGAGCAGTTCTTC. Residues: CASSFPGGSPYNEQFF. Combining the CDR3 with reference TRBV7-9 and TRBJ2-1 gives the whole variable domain DTGVSQNPRHKITKRGQNVTFRCDPISEHNRLYWYRQTLGQGPEFLTYFQNEAQLEKSRLLSDRFSAERPKGSFSTLEIQRTEQGDSAMYLCASSFPGGSPYNEQFFGPGTRLTVL.

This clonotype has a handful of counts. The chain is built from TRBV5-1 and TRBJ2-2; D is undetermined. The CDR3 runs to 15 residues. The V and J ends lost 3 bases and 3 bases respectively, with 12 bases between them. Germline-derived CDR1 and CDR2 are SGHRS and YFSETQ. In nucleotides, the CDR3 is TGCGCCAGCAGCTGGGGATATGGTGACACCGGGGAGCTGTTTTTT. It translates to CASSWGYGDTGELFF.

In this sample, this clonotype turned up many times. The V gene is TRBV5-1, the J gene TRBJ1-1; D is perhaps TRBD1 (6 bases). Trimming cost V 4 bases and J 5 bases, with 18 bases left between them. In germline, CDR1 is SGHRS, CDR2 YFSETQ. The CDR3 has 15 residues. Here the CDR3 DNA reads TGCGCCAGCAGCCCCCCGACAGGAGGTGGTACTGAAGCTTTCTTT. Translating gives CASSPPTGGGTEAFF.

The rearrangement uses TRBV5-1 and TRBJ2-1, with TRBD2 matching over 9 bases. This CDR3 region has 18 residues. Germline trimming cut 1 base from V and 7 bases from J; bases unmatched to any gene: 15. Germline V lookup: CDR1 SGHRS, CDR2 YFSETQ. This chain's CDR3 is CASSLSRWGTSNLNEQFF. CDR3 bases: TGCGCCAGCAGCTTGAGCCGCTGGGGGACTAGCAATTTGAATGAGCAGTTCTTC. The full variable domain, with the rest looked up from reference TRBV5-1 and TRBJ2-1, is KAGVTQTPRYLIKTRGQQVTLSCSPISGHRSVSWYQQTPGQGLQFLFEYFSETQRNKGNFPGRFSGRQFSNSRSEMNVSTLELGDSALYLCASSLSRWGTSNLNEQFFGPGTRLTVL.

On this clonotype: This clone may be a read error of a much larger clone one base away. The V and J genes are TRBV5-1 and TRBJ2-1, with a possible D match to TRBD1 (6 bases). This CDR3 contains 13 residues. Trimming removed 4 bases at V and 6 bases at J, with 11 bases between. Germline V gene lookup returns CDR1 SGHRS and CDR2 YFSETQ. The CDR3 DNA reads TGCGCCAGCAGCCCGGACAGTTTCAATGAGCAGTTCTTC. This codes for CASSPDSFNEQFF.

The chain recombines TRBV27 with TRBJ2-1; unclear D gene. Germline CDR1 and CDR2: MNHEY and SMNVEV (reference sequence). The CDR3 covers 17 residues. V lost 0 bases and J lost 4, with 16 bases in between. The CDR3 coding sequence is TGTGCCAGCAGTTTATCTCCCCCCCTATCCGAATACAATGAGCAGTTCTTC. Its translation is CASSLSPPLSEYNEQFF.

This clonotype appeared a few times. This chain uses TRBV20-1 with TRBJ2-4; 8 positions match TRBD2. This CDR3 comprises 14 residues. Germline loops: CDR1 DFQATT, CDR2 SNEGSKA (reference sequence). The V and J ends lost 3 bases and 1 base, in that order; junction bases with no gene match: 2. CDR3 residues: CSASGGGAKNIQYF. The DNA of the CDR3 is TGCAGTGCTAGCGGGGGGGGCGCCAAAAACATTCAGTACTTC.

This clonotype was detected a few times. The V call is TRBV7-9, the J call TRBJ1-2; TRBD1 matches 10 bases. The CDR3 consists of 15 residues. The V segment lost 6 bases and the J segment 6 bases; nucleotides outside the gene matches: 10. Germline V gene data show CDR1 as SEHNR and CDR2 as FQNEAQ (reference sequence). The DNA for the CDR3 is TGTGCCAGCAGTTACAGCGCCGGGACAGGGGATGGCTACACCTTC. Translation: CASSYSAGTGDGYTF. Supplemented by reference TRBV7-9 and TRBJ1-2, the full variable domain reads DTGVSQNPRHKITKRGQNVTFRCDPISEHNRLYWYRQTLGQGPEFLTYFQNEAQLEKSRLLSDRFSAERPKGSFSTLEIQRTEQGDSAMYLCASSYSAGTGDGYTFGSGTRLTVV.

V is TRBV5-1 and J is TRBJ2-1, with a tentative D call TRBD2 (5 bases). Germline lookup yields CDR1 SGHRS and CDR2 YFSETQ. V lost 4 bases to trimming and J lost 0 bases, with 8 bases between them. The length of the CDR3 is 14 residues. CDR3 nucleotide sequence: TGCGCCAGCAGCATGACTACCTCCTACAATGAGCAGTTCTTC. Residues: CASSMTTSYNEQFF.

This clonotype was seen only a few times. The chain's CDR3 is CAWSEDRGLGNIQYF. The CDR3, as DNA: TGTGCCTGGAGCGAGGACAGGGGGCTGGGGAACATTCAGTACTTC. This rearrangement joins TRBV30 to TRBJ2-4, with TRBD1 matching over 11 bases. The V and J ends lost 3 bases and 7 bases, in that order; junction bases with no gene match: 8. CDR3 length equals 15 residues. Germline values: CDR1 GTSNPN, CDR2 SVGIG (reference sequence).

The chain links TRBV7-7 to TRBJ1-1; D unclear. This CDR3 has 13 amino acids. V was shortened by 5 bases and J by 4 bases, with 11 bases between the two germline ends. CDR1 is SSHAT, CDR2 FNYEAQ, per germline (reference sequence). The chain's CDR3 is CASSAQRSTEAFF. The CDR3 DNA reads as TGTGCCAGCAGCGCTCAGCGGAGCACTGAAGCTTTCTTT.

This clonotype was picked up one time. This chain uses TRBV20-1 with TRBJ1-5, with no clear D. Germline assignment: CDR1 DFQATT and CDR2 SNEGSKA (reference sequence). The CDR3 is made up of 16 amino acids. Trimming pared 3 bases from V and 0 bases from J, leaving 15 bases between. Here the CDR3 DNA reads TGCAGTGCTAGCGAATACCAGGATTATAGCAATCAGCCCCAGCATTTT. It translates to CSASEYQDYSNQPQHF.

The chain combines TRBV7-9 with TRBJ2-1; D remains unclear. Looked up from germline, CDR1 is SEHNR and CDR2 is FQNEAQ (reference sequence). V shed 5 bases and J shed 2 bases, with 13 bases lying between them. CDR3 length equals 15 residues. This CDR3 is CASSRYQSAYNEQFF. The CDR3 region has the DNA TGTGCCAGCAGCAGGTATCAGAGCGCCTACAATGAGCAGTTCTTC.

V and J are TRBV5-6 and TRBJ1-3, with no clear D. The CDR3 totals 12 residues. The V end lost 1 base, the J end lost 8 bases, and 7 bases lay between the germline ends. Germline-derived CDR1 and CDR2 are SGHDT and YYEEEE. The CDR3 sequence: CASSLSEHTIYF. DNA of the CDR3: TGTGCCAGCAGCTTGTCCGAACACACCATATATTTT.

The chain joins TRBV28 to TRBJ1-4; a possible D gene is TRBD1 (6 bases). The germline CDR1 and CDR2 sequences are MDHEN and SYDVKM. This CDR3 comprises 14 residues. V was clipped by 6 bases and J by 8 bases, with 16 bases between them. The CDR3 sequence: CASSLAPGQEKLFF. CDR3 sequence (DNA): TGTGCCAGCAGCCTAGCGCCCGGACAGGAAAAACTGTTTTTT.

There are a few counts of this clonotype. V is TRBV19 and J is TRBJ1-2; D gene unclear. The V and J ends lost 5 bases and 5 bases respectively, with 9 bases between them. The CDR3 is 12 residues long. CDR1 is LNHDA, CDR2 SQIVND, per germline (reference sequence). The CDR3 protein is CASSWDAYGYTF. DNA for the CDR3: TGTGCCAGTAGTTGGGATGCTTATGGCTACACCTTC.

The CDR3 reads CASSGRESLNQPQHF. The CDR3 DNA follows: TGTGCCAGCAGTGGCAGGGAATCCCTGAATCAGCCCCAGCATTTT. The rearrangement links TRBV2 to TRBJ1-5; a possible D gene is TRBD1 (5 bases). V shed 4 bases and J shed 4 bases, with 14 bases lying between them. CDR3 length: 15 residues. CDR1 and CDR2 from the germline V gene are SNHLY and FYNNEI.

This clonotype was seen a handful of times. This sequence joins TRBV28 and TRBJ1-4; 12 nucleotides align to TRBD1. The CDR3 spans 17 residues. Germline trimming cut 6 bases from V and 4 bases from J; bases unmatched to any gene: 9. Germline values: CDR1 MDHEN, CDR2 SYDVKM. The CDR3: CASRPGQGARSNEKLFF. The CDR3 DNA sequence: TGTGCCAGCAGACCGGGACAGGGGGCGCGAAGTAATGAAAAACTGTTTTTT.

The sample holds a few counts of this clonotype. For the CDR3, the DNA is TGTGCCAGCAGTGAAGTGGGGGTCGCGACCGGGGAGCTGTTTTTT. Translated: CASSEVGVATGELFF. This chain uses TRBV2 with TRBJ2-2; the D call may be TRBD1 or TRBD2 (5 bases each). The CDR3 runs to 15 residues. V was cut by 1 base and J by 5 bases, with 11 bases left in between. In germline, CDR1 is SNHLY, CDR2 FYNNEI.

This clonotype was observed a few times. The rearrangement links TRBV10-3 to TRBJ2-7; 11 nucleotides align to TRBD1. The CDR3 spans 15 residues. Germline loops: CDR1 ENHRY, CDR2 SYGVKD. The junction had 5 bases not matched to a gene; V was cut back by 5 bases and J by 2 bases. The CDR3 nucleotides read TGTGCCATCAGTTCTCTGGGACAGGGGGCCTACGAGCAGTACTTC. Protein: CAISSLGQGAYEQYF.

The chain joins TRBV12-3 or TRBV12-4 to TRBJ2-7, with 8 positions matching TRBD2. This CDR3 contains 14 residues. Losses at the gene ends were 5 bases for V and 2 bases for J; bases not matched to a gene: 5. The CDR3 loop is CASSQAGVPYEQYF. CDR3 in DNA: TGTGCCAGCAGTCAAGCGGGGGTCCCCTACGAGCAGTACTTC.

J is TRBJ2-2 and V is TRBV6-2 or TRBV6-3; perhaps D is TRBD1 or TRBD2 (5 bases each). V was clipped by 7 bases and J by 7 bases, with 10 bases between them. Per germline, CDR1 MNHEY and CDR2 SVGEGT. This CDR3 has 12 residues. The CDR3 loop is CASTGTIGELFF. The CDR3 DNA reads TGTGCCAGCACCGGGACGATCGGGGAGCTGTTTTTT.